This T cell receptor (beta chain) was recorded in a study of Ad26.COV2.S vaccination and SARS-CoV-2 variants. Trimming cost V 1 base and J 7 bases, with 8 bases left between them. The CDR3 extends over 14 amino acids. Germline CDR1 KGHSH, CDR2 LQKENI. Treatment specified: some 19 received Ad26.COV2.S at low or high dose, single or two shots; 5 received placebo; per-sample allocation not given. Sampling took place 63 days after the first vaccine or placebo injection. Profiling relied on immunoSEQ multiplex PCR, and the TCRdb table lists in-frame clones only, not all of them. The table shows about 350,000 clones, with about 89% occurring only once.

The sequences come from peripheral blood, collected in a trial of Ad26.COV2.S vaccine versus placebo. The rearrangement uses TRBV18 and TRBJ1-6; a possible D gene is TRBD1 (5 bases). The clonotype originates from a person between 18 and 60 years old who received the Ad26.COV2.S COVID-19 vaccine or a placebo. In DNA, the CDR3 is TGTGCCAGCTCACCACAGGGGACCAATTCACCCCTCCACTTT. This sequence encodes CASSPQGTNSPLHF.